These 3 T cell receptor beta chains were all obtained from the same sample, sequenced in a study of T-cell reconstitution after alpha-beta-depleted transplantation in children. Preparation of the TCRbeta library was carried out with unique molecular identifiers. TCRdb itself ran the PCR reads through MiXCR, one entry per CDR3 protein. The sample holds 250,000 to 400,000 distinct CDR3 sequences; around 25% are singletons and the top ten take roughly 11%. The specimen comprised PBMCs, mostly from graft donor cells, sampled 180 days after TCRalphabeta/CD19-depleted stem cell transplant. Receptors originate from a male patient aged 10-17 years who had a stem cell transplant for acute lymphoblastic leukemia, so the T cells may come from the graft donor.

There are a few counts of this clonotype. This chain connects TRBV6-2 or TRBV6-3 to TRBJ2-5; 8 bases agree with TRBD1. This CDR3 region has 15 residues. With V trimmed by 3 bases and J by 6 bases, 9 bases remained unmatched. Germline values: CDR1 MNHEY, CDR2 SVGEGT. The CDR3 loop reads CASSYQDRVSQTQYF. The DNA for the CDR3 is TGTGCCAGCAGTTATCAGGACAGGGTTTCGCAGACCCAGTACTTC.

The chain recombines TRBV6-6 with TRBJ1-5; no clear D. Per the germline V gene, CDR1 is MNHNY and CDR2 is SVGAGI (reference sequence). The germline V and J ends were trimmed by 4 bases and 6 bases, with 10 bases remaining between them. The CDR3 is 13 residues long. CDR3 sequence reads: CASSFSNGQPQHF. In DNA, the CDR3 is TGTGCCAGCAGTTTCAGCAACGGTCAGCCCCAGCATTTT.

V gene TRBV5-1 combines with J gene TRBJ2-7, with D unclear. Germline CDR1 and CDR2: SGHRS and YFSETQ. The CDR3 extends over 15 amino acids. V was clipped by 3 bases and J by 0 bases, with 13 bases between them. CDR3 coding DNA: TGCGCCAGCAGCTCCAGACGGACCCACTCCTACGAGCAGTACTTC. Amino acids: CASSSRRTHSYEQYF.